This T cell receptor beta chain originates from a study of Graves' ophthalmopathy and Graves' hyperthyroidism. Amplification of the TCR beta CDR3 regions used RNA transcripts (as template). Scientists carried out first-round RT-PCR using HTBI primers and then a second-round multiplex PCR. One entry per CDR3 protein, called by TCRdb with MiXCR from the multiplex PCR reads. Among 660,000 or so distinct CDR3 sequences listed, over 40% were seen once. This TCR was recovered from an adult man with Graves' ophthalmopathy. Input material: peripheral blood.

The CDR3 spells CASSWRTGGQPQHF. Written as DNA, the CDR3 is TGTGCCAGCAGCTGGAGGACAGGGGGTCAGCCCCAGCATTTT. This chain joins TRBV12-3 or TRBV12-4 and TRBJ1-5; 10 bases match TRBD1. The V gene end was trimmed by 6 bases and the J gene end by 6 bases; junction bases not matched to a gene: 5. This CDR3 contains 14 residues.